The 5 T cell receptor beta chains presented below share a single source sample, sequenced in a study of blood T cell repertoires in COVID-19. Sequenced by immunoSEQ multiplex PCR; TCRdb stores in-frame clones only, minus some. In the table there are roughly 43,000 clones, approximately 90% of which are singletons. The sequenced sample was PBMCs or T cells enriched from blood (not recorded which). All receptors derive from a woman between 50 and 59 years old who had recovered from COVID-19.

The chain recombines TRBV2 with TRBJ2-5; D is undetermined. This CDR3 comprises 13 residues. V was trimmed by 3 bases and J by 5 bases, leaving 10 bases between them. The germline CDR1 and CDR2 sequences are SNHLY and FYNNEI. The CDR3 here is CASSDSRRETQYF. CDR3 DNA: TGTGCCAGCAGTGATAGCAGAAGGGAGACCCAGTACTTC.

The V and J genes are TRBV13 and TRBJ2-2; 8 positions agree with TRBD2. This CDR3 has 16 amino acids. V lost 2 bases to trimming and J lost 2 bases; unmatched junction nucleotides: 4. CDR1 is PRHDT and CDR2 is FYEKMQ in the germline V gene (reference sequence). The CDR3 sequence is CASSLYGRANTGELFF. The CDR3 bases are TGTGCCAGCAGCTTATACGGGAGGGCTAACACCGGGGAGCTGTTTTTT.

CDR3 DNA sequence: TGTGCCAGCAGTTACTCTTTTAGGGGGTCCGATACGCAGTATTTT. Residues: CASSYSFRGSDTQYF. The rearrangement uses TRBV6-5 and TRBJ2-3, with D possibly matching TRBD1 (6 bases). The CDR3 totals 15 residues. V was shortened by 0 bases and J by 6 bases, with 13 bases between the two germline ends. Germline CDR1 and CDR2: MNHEY and SVGAGI.

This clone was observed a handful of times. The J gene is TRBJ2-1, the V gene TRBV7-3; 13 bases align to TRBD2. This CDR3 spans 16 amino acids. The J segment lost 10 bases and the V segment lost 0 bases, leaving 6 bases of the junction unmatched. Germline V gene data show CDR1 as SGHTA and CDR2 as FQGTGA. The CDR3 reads CASSLTPGLAGQEQFF. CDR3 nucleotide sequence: TGTGCCAGCAGCTTAACTCCGGGACTAGCGGGGCAGGAGCAGTTCTTC.

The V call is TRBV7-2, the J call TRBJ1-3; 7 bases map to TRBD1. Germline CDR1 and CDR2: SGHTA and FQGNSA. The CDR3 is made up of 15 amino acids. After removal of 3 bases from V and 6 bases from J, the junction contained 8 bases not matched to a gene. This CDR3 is CASSFLMGQSNTIYF. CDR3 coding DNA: TGTGCCAGCAGCTTCCTTATGGGACAGTCAAACACCATATATTTT.